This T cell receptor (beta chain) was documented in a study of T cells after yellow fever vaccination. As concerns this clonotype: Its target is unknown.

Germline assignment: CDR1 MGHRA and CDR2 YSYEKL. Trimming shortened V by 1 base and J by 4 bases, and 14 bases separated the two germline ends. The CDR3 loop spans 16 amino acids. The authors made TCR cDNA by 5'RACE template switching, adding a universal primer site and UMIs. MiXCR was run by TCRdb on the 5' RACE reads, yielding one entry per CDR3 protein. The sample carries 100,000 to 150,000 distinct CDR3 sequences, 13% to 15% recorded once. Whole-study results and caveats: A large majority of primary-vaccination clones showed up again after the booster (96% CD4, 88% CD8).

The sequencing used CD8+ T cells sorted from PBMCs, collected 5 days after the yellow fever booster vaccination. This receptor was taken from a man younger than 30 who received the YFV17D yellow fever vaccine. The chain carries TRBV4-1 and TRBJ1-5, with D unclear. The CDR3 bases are TGCGCCAGCAGCCAAGCCGGGTTGTCCTTAAATCAGCCCCAGCATTTT. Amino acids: CASSQAGLSLNQPQHF.